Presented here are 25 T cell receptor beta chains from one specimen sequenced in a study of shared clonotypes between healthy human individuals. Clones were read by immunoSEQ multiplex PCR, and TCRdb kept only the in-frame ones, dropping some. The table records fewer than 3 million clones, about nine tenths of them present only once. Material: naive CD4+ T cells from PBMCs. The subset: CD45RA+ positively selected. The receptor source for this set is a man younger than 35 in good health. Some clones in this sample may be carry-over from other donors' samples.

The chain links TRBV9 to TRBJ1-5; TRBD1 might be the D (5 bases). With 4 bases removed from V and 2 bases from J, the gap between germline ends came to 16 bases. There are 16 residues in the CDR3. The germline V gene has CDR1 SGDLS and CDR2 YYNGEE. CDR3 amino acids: CASSPHAGDGNQPQHF. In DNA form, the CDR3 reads TGTGCCAGCAGCCCTCACGCGGGGGATGGCAATCAGCCCCAGCATTTT.

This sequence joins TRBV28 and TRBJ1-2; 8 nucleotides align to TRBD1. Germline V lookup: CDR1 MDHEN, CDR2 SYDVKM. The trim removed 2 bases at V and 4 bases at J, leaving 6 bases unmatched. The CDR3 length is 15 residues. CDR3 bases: TGTGCCAGCAGTTTAATTCTCGGACAGGGCTATGGCTACACCTTC. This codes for CASSLILGQGYGYTF.

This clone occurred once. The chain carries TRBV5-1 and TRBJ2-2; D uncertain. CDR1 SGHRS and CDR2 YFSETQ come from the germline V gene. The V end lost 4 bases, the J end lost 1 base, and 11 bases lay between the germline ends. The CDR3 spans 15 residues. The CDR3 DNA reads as TGCGCCAGCAGCCCCGGTGCACTGAACACCGGGGAGCTGTTTTTT. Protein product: CASSPGALNTGELFF.

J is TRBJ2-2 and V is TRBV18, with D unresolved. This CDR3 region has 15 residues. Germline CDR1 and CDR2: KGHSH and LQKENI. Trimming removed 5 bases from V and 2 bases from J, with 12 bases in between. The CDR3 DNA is TGTGCCAGCTCAACGGACGGTCGAAACACCGGGGAGCTGTTTTTT. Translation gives CASSTDGRNTGELFF.

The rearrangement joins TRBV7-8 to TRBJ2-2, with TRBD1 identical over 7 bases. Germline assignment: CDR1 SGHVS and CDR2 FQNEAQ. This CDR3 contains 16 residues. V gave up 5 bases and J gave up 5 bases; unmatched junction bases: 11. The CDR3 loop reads CASSPLQGLRTGELFF. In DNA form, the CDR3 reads TGTGCCAGCAGCCCCCTACAGGGGTTAAGGACCGGGGAGCTGTTTTTT. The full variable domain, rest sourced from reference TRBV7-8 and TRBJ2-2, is GAGVSQSPRYKVAKRGQDVALRCDPISGHVSLFWYQQALGQGPEFLTYFQNEAQLDKSGLPSDRFFAERPEGSVSTLKIQRTQQEDSAVYLCASSPLQGLRTGELFFGEGSRLTVL.

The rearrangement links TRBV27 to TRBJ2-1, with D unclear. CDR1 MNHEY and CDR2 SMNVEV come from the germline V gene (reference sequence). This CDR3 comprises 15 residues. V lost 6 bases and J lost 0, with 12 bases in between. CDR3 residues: CASSLDWTSYNEQFF. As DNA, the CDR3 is TGTGCCAGCAGCCTCGACTGGACCTCCTACAATGAGCAGTTCTTC.

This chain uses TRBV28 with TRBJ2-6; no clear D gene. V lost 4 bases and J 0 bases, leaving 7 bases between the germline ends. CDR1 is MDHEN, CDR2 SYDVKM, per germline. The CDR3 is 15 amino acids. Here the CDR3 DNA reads TGTGCCAGCAGTTCTGGGAACTCTGGGGCCAACGTCCTGACTTTC. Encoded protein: CASSSGNSGANVLTF.

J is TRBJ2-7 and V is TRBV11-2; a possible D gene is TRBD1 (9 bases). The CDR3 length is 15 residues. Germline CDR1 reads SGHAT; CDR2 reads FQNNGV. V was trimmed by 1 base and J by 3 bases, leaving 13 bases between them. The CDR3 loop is CASSLVAGQGYEQYF. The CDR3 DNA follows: TGTGCCAGCAGCTTAGTAGCGGGACAGGGCTACGAGCAGTACTTC.

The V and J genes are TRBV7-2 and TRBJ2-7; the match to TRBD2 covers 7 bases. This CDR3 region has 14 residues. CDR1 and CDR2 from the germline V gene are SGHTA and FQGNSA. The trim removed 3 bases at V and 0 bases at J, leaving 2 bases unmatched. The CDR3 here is CASSFTSVSYEQYF. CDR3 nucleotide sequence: TGTGCCAGCAGCTTCACTAGCGTCTCCTACGAGCAGTACTTC.

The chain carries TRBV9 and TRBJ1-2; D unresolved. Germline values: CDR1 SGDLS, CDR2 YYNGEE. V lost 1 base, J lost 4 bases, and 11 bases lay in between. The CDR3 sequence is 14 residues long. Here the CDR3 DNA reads TGTGCCAGCAGCGTAAGAGGGAACTCCTATGGCTACACCTTC. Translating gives CASSVRGNSYGYTF. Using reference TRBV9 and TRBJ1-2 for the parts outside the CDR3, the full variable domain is DSGVTQTPKHLITATGQRVTLRCSPRSGDLSVYWYQQSLDQGLQFLIQYYNGEERAKGNILERFSAQQFPDLHSELNLSSLELGDSALYFCASSVRGNSYGYTFGSGTRLTVV.

The CDR3 DNA follows: TGTGCCAGCAGCTTGGGGCAGGGGGAATCCGGGGAGCTGTTTTTT. The encoded protein is CASSLGQGESGELFF. The chain couples TRBV5-6 to TRBJ2-2, with 7 bases matching TRBD1. This CDR3 is built from 15 residues. Germline V gene data show CDR1 as SGHDT and CDR2 as YYEEEE. Unmatched junction bases numbered 5, after V lost 0 bases and J lost 6 bases.

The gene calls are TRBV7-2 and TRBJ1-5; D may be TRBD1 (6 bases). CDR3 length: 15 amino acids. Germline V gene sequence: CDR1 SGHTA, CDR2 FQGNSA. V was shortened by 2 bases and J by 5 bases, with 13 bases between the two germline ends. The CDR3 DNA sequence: TGTGCCAGCAGCTTAAGAGGGGGAAGGGATCAGCCCCAGCATTTT. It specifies CASSLRGGRDQPQHF.

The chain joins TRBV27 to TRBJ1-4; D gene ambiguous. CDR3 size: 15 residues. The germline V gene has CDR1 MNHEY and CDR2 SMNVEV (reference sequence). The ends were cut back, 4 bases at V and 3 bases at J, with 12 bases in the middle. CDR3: CASSSLGRSNEKLFF. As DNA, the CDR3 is TGTGCCAGCAGTTCCCTCGGACGGTCTAATGAAAAACTGTTTTTT.

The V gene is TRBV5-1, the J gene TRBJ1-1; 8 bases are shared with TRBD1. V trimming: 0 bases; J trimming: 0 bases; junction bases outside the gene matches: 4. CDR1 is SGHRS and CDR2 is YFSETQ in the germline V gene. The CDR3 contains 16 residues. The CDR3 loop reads CASSLATGDMNTEAFF. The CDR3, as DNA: TGCGCCAGCAGCTTGGCGACAGGGGACATGAACACTGAAGCTTTCTTT. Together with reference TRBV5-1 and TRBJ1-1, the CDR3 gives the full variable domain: KAGVTQTPRYLIKTRGQQVTLSCSPISGHRSVSWYQQTPGQGLQFLFEYFSETQRNKGNFPGRFSGRQFSNSRSEMNVSTLELGDSALYLCASSLATGDMNTEAFFGQGTRLTVV.

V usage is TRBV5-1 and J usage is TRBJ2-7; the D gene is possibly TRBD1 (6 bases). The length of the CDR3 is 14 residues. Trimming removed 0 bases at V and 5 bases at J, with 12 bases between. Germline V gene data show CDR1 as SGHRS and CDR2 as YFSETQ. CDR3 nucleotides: TGCGCCAGCAGCTTGGAACAGGGATCCAACGAGCAGTACTTC. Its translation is CASSLEQGSNEQYF.

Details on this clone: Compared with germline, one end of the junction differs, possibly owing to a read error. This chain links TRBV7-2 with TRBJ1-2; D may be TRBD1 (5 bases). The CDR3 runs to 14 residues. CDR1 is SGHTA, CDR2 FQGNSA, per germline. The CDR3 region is CASRLAREGNGYTF. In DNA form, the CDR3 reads TGTGCCAGCAGGTTAGCCAGGGAGGGGAATGGCTACACCTTC.

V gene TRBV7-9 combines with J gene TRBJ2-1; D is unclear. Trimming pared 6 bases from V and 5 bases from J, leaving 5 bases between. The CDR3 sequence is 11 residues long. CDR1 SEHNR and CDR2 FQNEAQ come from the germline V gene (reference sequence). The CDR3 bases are TGTGCCAGCAGACAGAACAATGAGCAGTTCTTC. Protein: CASRQNNEQFF.

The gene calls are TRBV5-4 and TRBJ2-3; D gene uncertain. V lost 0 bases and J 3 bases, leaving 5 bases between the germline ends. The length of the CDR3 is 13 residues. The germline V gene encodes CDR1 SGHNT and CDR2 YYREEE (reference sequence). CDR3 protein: CASSLVLTDTQYF. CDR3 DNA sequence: TGTGCCAGCAGCTTGGTCCTGACAGATACGCAGTATTTT. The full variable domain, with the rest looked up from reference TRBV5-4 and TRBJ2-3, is ETGVTQSPTHLIKTRGQQVTLRCSSQSGHNTVSWYQQALGQGPQFIFQYYREEENGRGNFPPRFSGLQFPNYSSELNVNALELDDSALYLCASSLVLTDTQYFGPGTRLTVL.

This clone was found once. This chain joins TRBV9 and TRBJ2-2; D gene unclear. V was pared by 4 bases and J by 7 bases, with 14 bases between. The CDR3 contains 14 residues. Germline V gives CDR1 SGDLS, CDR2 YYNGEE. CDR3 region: CASSPRSVDGELFF. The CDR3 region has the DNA TGTGCCAGCAGCCCCCGGAGTGTAGACGGGGAGCTGTTTTTT.

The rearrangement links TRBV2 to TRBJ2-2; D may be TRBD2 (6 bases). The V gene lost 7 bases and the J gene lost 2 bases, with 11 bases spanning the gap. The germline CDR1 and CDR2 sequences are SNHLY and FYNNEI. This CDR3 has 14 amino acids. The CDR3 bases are TGTGCCAGCAACGGGGAGGTCAACACCGGGGAGCTGTTTTTT. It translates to CASNGEVNTGELFF. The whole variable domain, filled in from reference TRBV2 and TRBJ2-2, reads EPEVTQTPSHQVTQMGQEVILRCVPISNHLYFYWYRQILGQKVEFLVSFYNNEISEKSEIFDDQFSVERPDGSNFTLKIRSTKLEDSAMYFCASNGEVNTGELFFGEGSRLTVL.

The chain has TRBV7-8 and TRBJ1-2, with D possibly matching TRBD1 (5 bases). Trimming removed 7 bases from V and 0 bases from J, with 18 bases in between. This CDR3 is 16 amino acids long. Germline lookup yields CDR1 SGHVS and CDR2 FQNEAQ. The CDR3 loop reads CASTLTQGLANYGYTF. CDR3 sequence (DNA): TGTGCCAGCACGCTGACGCAGGGACTAGCTAACTATGGCTACACCTTC.

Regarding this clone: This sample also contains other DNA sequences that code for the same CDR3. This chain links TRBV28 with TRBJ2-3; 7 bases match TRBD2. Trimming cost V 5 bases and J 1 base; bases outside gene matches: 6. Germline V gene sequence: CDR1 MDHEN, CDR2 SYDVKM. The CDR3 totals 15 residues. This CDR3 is CASSPGGRGTDTQYF. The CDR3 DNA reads TGTGCCAGCAGTCCTGGGGGGAGGGGCACAGATACGCAGTATTTT.

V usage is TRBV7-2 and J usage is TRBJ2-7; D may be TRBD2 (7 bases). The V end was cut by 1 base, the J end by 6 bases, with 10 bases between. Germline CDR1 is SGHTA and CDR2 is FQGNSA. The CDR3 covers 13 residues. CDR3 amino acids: CASSLDREGEQYF. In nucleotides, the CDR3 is TGTGCCAGCAGCTTAGACAGGGAGGGCGAGCAGTACTTC.

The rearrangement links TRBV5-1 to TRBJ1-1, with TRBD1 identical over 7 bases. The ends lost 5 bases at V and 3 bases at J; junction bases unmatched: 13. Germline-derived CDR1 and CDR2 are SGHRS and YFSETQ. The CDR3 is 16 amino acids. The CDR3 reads CASSLRQGLTDTEAFF. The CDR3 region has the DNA TGCGCCAGCAGTTTGAGACAGGGTCTTACGGACACTGAAGCTTTCTTT.

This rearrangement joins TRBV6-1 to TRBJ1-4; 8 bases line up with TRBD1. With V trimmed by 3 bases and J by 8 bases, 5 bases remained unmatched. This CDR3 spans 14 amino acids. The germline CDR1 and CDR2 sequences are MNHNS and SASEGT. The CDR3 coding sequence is TGTGCCAGCAGTGACAGGGGGCTTGTGGAAAAACTGTTTTTT. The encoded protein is CASSDRGLVEKLFF.